The rows below give T cell receptor beta chains drawn from one sample of a study of T cell responses to AZD1222 COVID-19 vaccine. The method was immunoSEQ multiplex PCR; TCRdb's version includes in-frame clones alone and lacks a portion of them. The profile shows around 99,000 clones, about 90% of them singletons. This specimen consisted of peripheral blood, obtained on day 0 of AZD1222 vaccination. Receptor source: an adult in good health. The CDR3 runs from the conserved cysteine through the conserved F or W. The D gene is left open where the match is weak. Clone size is shown for a subset of rows, as once, few, many or a class of expanded clone.

CDR3 length: 14; D gene: TRBD1; clone size: NA; J gene: TRBJ2-7; V gene: TRBV9; CDR3 DNA: TGTGCCAGCAGCTTAAGGACAGGTTCTTACGAGCAGTACTTC; CDR3 protein: CASSLRTGSYEQYF
CDR3 length: 15; D gene: TRBD1; clone size: NA; J gene: TRBJ1-4; V gene: TRBV6-1; CDR3 DNA: TGTGCCAGCAGTGAGTGGACAGGCTTGAATGAAAAACTGTTTTTT; CDR3 protein: CASSEWTGLNEKLFF
CDR3 length: 15; D gene: TRBD1; clone size: once; J gene: TRBJ1-6; V gene: TRBV6-4; CDR3 DNA: TGTGCCAGCAGCCTCGGACAGGTCATTAATTCACCCCTCCACTTT; CDR3 protein: CASSLGQVINSPLHF
CDR3 length: 14; D gene: TRBD1; clone size: NA; J gene: TRBJ1-1; V gene: TRBV29-1; CDR3 DNA: TGCAGCGCTAAATTACAGGGGGCGAGCACTGAAGCTTTCTTT; CDR3 protein: CSAKLQGASTEAFF
CDR3 length: 16; D gene: NA; clone size: NA; J gene: TRBJ1-5; V gene: TRBV4-1; CDR3 DNA: TGCGCCAGCAGCCAAGTGGGGGAGGGAAACAATCAGCCCCAGCATTTT; CDR3 protein: CASSQVGEGNNQPQHF
CDR3 length: 14; D gene: NA; clone size: few; J gene: TRBJ2-5; V gene: TRBV12-5; CDR3 DNA: TGTGCTAGTGGTACAGGACAGTACCAAGAGACCCAGTACTTC; CDR3 protein: CASGTGQYQETQYF
CDR3 length: 12; D gene: NA; clone size: NA; J gene: TRBJ1-5; V gene: TRBV28; CDR3 DNA: TGTGCCAGCAGTTTATATAATCAGCCCCAGCATTTT; CDR3 protein: CASSLYNQPQHF
CDR3 length: 15; D gene: NA; clone size: NA; J gene: TRBJ2-5; V gene: TRBV7-6; CDR3 DNA: TGTGCCAGCAGCTTAGGTTGGGGGGACGGGGAAACCCAGTACTTC; CDR3 protein: CASSLGWGDGETQYF
CDR3 length: 15; D gene: NA; clone size: NA; J gene: TRBJ1-5; V gene: TRBV23-1; CDR3 DNA: TGCGCCAGCCTCTCGGACGGGGGGGCAGGGCAGCCCCAGCATTTT; CDR3 protein: CASLSDGGAGQPQHF
CDR3 length: 15; D gene: NA; clone size: NA; J gene: TRBJ1-4; V gene: TRBV15; CDR3 DNA: TGTGCCACCAGCAGGATCATTGCAACTAATGAAAAACTGTTTTTT; CDR3 protein: CATSRIIATNEKLFF
CDR3 length: 16; D gene: NA; clone size: NA; J gene: TRBJ1-6; V gene: TRBV11-2; CDR3 DNA: TGTGCCAGCAGTCCAGGCCAGGGCTCCTATAATTCACCCCTCCACTTT; CDR3 protein: CASSPGQGSYNSPLHF
CDR3 length: 16; D gene: TRBD1; clone size: NA; J gene: TRBJ1-1; V gene: TRBV5-1; CDR3 DNA: TGCGCCAGCAGCGGAACCGCGACAGGGCGGATTACTGAAGCTTTCTTT; CDR3 protein: CASSGTATGRITEAFF
CDR3 length: 14; D gene: NA; clone size: NA; J gene: TRBJ2-7; V gene: TRBV7-9; CDR3 DNA: TGTGCCAGCAGCGCATCCGGGAGAACCTACGAGCAGTACTTC; CDR3 protein: CASSASGRTYEQYF
CDR3 length: 16; D gene: NA; clone size: NA; J gene: TRBJ1-3; V gene: TRBV4-3; CDR3 DNA: TGCGCCAGCAGCCAAGAAGCGGCAAACTCTGGAAACACCATATATTTT; CDR3 protein: CASSQEAANSGNTIYF